These T cell receptor beta chains were read from a single sample in a study of CD4 T cells in relation to SARS-CoV-2 and coronaviruses. This table comes from immunoSEQ multiplex PCR, and its TCRdb copy is limited to in-frame clones, with some not included. Of tens of thousands of clones listed, 70% to 90% are singletons. Sample: memory CD4+ T cells from PBMCs. All receptors come from an adult with COVID-19. CDR3s include the opening cysteine and the closing phenylalanine or tryptophan. A D gene is named only where the DNA matches it firmly. Not all rows give a size; the values are once, few, many and, for expanded clones, a class.

d_gene: NA; v_gene: TRBV15; abundance: NA; j_gene: TRBJ1-5; CDR3nt: TGTGCCACCAGCAGAGATCTAGGCAGTTATCAGCCCCAGCATTTT; CDR3aa: CATSRDLGSYQPQHF
d_gene: TRBD2; v_gene: TRBV6-6; abundance: NA; j_gene: TRBJ2-3; CDR3nt: TGTGCCAGCAGTTATGGACTAGCGGTAAGCACAGATACGCAGTATTTT; CDR3aa: CASSYGLAVSTDTQYF
d_gene: NA; v_gene: TRBV29-1; abundance: NA; j_gene: TRBJ2-5; CDR3nt: TGCAGCGTTGAACTCAGACAGAACGAAGAGACCCAGTACTTC; CDR3aa: CSVELRQNEETQYF
d_gene: NA; v_gene: TRBV7-3; abundance: NA; j_gene: TRBJ1-2; CDR3nt: TGTGCCAGCAGCTTAAGGGCCGAAGAAGACTATGGCTACACCTTC; CDR3aa: CASSLRAEEDYGYTF
d_gene: TRBD1; v_gene: TRBV30; abundance: NA; j_gene: TRBJ2-4; CDR3nt: TGTGCCTGGAGGGAGACAGGGGGCGCGGACATTCAGTATTTC; CDR3aa: CAWRETGGADIQYF
d_gene: NA; v_gene: TRBV5-4; abundance: NA; j_gene: TRBJ2-3; CDR3nt: TGTGCCAGCAGCTTGGAGGAGGGGAGAGGAGATACGCAGTATTTT; CDR3aa: CASSLEEGRGDTQYF
d_gene: TRBD1; v_gene: TRBV4-3; abundance: NA; j_gene: TRBJ2-7; CDR3nt: TGCGCCAGCAGCCAAGGGACAGGGTTCGACGAGCAGTACTTC; CDR3aa: CASSQGTGFDEQYF
d_gene: NA; v_gene: TRBV3-1/TRBV3-2; abundance: NA; j_gene: TRBJ1-1; CDR3nt: TGTGCCAGCAGCCAAGCGGGTCTGAACACTGAAGCTTTCTTT; CDR3aa: CASSQAGLNTEAFF
d_gene: NA; v_gene: TRBV6-5; abundance: NA; j_gene: TRBJ2-3; CDR3nt: TGTGCCAGCATCGTGAGGGGGGTCACAGATACGCAGTATTTT; CDR3aa: CASIVRGVTDTQYF
d_gene: NA; v_gene: TRBV5-1; abundance: NA; j_gene: TRBJ2-6; CDR3nt: TGCGCCAGCAGCTCCGGTTTAACTGGGGCCAACGTCCTGACTTTC; CDR3aa: CASSSGLTGANVLTF
d_gene: NA; v_gene: TRBV3-1/TRBV3-2; abundance: few; j_gene: TRBJ2-7; CDR3nt: TGTGCCAGCAGGCTTCAGAAGTACGAGCAGTACTTC; CDR3aa: CASRLQKYEQYF
d_gene: NA; v_gene: TRBV2; abundance: NA; j_gene: TRBJ2-7; CDR3nt: TGTGCCAGCAGTGCAGGTCGGGGCGGGGCCTACGAGCAGTACTTC; CDR3aa: CASSAGRGGAYEQYF
d_gene: NA; v_gene: TRBV19; abundance: NA; j_gene: TRBJ2-1; CDR3nt: TGTGCCAGTAGTATGGCCGGGAACAATGAGCAGTTCTTC; CDR3aa: CASSMAGNNEQFF
d_gene: TRBD1; v_gene: TRBV27; abundance: NA; j_gene: TRBJ2-7; CDR3nt: TGTGCCAGCAGTCTACAGGGGTCCTACGAGCAGTACTTC; CDR3aa: CASSLQGSYEQYF
d_gene: TRBD2; v_gene: TRBV6-1; abundance: NA; j_gene: TRBJ2-4; CDR3nt: TGTGCCAGCAGTGCAGGACTAGCGGGAGATGGGCTTGCCAAAAACATTCAGTACTTC; CDR3aa: CASSAGLAGDGLAKNIQYF
d_gene: TRBD1; v_gene: TRBV5-1; abundance: NA; j_gene: TRBJ1-2; CDR3nt: TGCGCCAGCAGCTCATTCAGGGGGGGCCGTAACTCTAACTATGGCTACACCTTC; CDR3aa: CASSSFRGGRNSNYGYTF
d_gene: NA; v_gene: TRBV27; abundance: NA; j_gene: TRBJ2-1; CDR3nt: TGTGCCAGCAGTTTTCGAGGGAGGGGGGGGTACAATGAGCAGTTCTTC; CDR3aa: CASSFRGRGGYNEQFF
d_gene: NA; v_gene: TRBV18; abundance: NA; j_gene: TRBJ2-5; CDR3nt: TGTGCCAGCTCACAACAACTCCAAGAGACCCAGTACTTC; CDR3aa: CASSQQLQETQYF
d_gene: NA; v_gene: TRBV4-1; abundance: NA; j_gene: TRBJ1-2; CDR3nt: TGCGCCAGCAGCCCCGTCGGCCGGAGTTCTAACTATGGCTACACCTTC; CDR3aa: CASSPVGRSSNYGYTF
d_gene: NA; v_gene: TRBV14; abundance: NA; j_gene: TRBJ2-7; CDR3nt: TGTGCCAGCAGCCAAGGCAGAACCTACGAGCAGTACTTC; CDR3aa: CASSQGRTYEQYF
d_gene: TRBD2; v_gene: TRBV29-1; abundance: NA; j_gene: TRBJ2-4; CDR3nt: TGCAGCGTTGAAGATCGAGCGGGAGGCCCAGACATTCAGTACTTC; CDR3aa: CSVEDRAGGPDIQYF
d_gene: TRBD2; v_gene: TRBV5-1; abundance: NA; j_gene: TRBJ2-7; CDR3nt: TGCGCCAGCAGCACAACATCGGGGACTAGCGAATCCTACGAGCAGTACTTC; CDR3aa: CASSTTSGTSESYEQYF
d_gene: TRBD1; v_gene: TRBV3-1/TRBV3-2; abundance: NA; j_gene: TRBJ1-2; CDR3nt: TGTGCCAGCAGCCAAGCACAGGGGGTCTATGGATACACCTTC; CDR3aa: CASSQAQGVYGYTF
d_gene: TRBD1; v_gene: TRBV24-1; abundance: NA; j_gene: TRBJ2-5; CDR3nt: TGTGCCACCAGTCGTGGGGACAGGGCTTATGAGACCCAGTACTTC; CDR3aa: CATSRGDRAYETQYF
d_gene: TRBD1; v_gene: TRBV18; abundance: NA; j_gene: TRBJ2-7; CDR3nt: TGTGCCAGCTCACGGTCACAGGGGGTCGAGCAGTACTTC; CDR3aa: CASSRSQGVEQYF
d_gene: NA; v_gene: TRBV6-1; abundance: NA; j_gene: TRBJ2-1; CDR3nt: TGTGCCAGCAGTTCGCGTACCGGGTCCTATCCTGAGCAGTTCTTC; CDR3aa: CASSSRTGSYPEQFF
d_gene: NA; v_gene: TRBV6-5; abundance: NA; j_gene: TRBJ2-2; CDR3nt: TGTGCCAGCACCCCGGACGGTGGGCTTAGGAAGCTGTTTTTT; CDR3aa: CASTPDGGLRKLFF
d_gene: TRBD1; v_gene: TRBV6-5; abundance: NA; j_gene: TRBJ1-1; CDR3nt: TGTGCCAGCAGTCAGACAGGGACGAAAGCTTTCTTT; CDR3aa: CASSQTGTKAFF
d_gene: NA; v_gene: TRBV5-6; abundance: once; j_gene: TRBJ1-5; CDR3nt: TGTGCCAGCAGCTCGACGGGGGCAAGGCCCCAGCATTTT; CDR3aa: CASSSTGARPQHF
d_gene: TRBD2; v_gene: TRBV5-5; abundance: NA; j_gene: TRBJ2-3; CDR3nt: TGTGCCAGCAGCTTGGATCTGGCGGGAGGGACAGATACGCAGTATTTT; CDR3aa: CASSLDLAGGTDTQYF
d_gene: TRBD1; v_gene: TRBV10-1; abundance: NA; j_gene: TRBJ2-1; CDR3nt: TGCGCCAGCCGCCTTTGGGCCAGGGGGATTGTTGGGCAGTTCTTC; CDR3aa: CASRLWARGIVGQFF
d_gene: TRBD2; v_gene: TRBV30; abundance: NA; j_gene: TRBJ2-7; CDR3nt: TGTGCCTGGAGTCTTGGACTAGCGGGAGCGGACGAGCAGTACTTC; CDR3aa: CAWSLGLAGADEQYF
d_gene: NA; v_gene: TRBV5-1; abundance: NA; j_gene: TRBJ1-1; CDR3nt: TGCGCCAGCTCGGGGGGGTGGACAGAGAACACTGAAGCTTTCTTT; CDR3aa: CASSGGWTENTEAFF
d_gene: NA; v_gene: TRBV5-4; abundance: NA; j_gene: TRBJ1-1; CDR3nt: TGTGCCAGCAGCTTGGGGGACGGGAAAGCTTTCTTT; CDR3aa: CASSLGDGKAFF
d_gene: TRBD2; v_gene: TRBV7-2; abundance: NA; j_gene: TRBJ2-2; CDR3nt: TGTGCCAGCAGACCCACTAGCGGGAGGACCGGGGAGCTGTTTTTT; CDR3aa: CASRPTSGRTGELFF
d_gene: NA; v_gene: TRBV7-9; abundance: few; j_gene: TRBJ1-3; CDR3nt: TGTGCCAGCAGCTTAGGGGTTGAGTCGGGAAACACCATATATTTT; CDR3aa: CASSLGVESGNTIYF
d_gene: NA; v_gene: TRBV7-9; abundance: NA; j_gene: TRBJ2-1; CDR3nt: TGTGCCAGCAGCCCTACCGGGCCAACATACAATGAGCAGTTCTTC; CDR3aa: CASSPTGPTYNEQFF
d_gene: NA; v_gene: TRBV3-1/TRBV3-2; abundance: NA; j_gene: TRBJ2-2; CDR3nt: TGTGCCAGCACCGTCGAGGACACCGGGGAGCTGTTTTTT; CDR3aa: CASTVEDTGELFF
d_gene: NA; v_gene: TRBV5-4; abundance: NA; j_gene: TRBJ2-1; CDR3nt: TGTGCCAGCAGCTCCCCCCCCAGGGGTAGCGGGTCTTACAATGAGCAGTTCTTC; CDR3aa: CASSSPPRGSGSYNEQFF
d_gene: NA; v_gene: TRBV19; abundance: NA; j_gene: TRBJ2-3; CDR3nt: TGTGCCAGTAGTATCGATAGGATAGGAGGTGGGCAGTATTTT; CDR3aa: CASSIDRIGGGQYF
d_gene: TRBD1; v_gene: TRBV7-8; abundance: NA; j_gene: TRBJ2-2; CDR3nt: TGTGCCAGCAGCTTGCCCACCGGGACAGCTAGCGGGGAGCTGTTTTTT; CDR3aa: CASSLPTGTASGELFF
d_gene: TRBD1; v_gene: TRBV13; abundance: NA; j_gene: TRBJ2-7; CDR3nt: TGTGCCAGCAGCTTAACCCTACGACAGGGTCAAGACGAGCAGTACTTC; CDR3aa: CASSLTLRQGQDEQYF
d_gene: TRBD1; v_gene: TRBV28; abundance: once; j_gene: TRBJ1-1; CDR3nt: TGTGCCAGCAGTTTGAGTTGGGACAGAACTTTCTTT; CDR3aa: CASSLSWDRTFF
d_gene: NA; v_gene: TRBV11-2; abundance: NA; j_gene: TRBJ2-6; CDR3nt: TGTGCCAGCGCCACGGGGCCGAAGGGTACCAACGTCCTGACTTTC; CDR3aa: CASATGPKGTNVLTF
d_gene: NA; v_gene: TRBV3-1/TRBV3-2; abundance: NA; j_gene: TRBJ1-2; CDR3nt: TGTGCCAGCAGCCCACAGGCTAGCCCGCTCTATGGCTACACCTTC; CDR3aa: CASSPQASPLYGYTF
d_gene: NA; v_gene: TRBV20-1; abundance: NA; j_gene: TRBJ2-5; CDR3nt: TGCAGTGCTGAGGGTCAAGAGACCCAGTACTTC; CDR3aa: CSAEGQETQYF
d_gene: NA; v_gene: TRBV4-2; abundance: few; j_gene: TRBJ2-7; CDR3nt: TGTGCCAGCAGCCGCAATCTGGGGGAGCAGTACTTC; CDR3aa: CASSRNLGEQYF
d_gene: TRBD1; v_gene: TRBV27; abundance: NA; j_gene: TRBJ1-2; CDR3nt: TGTGCCAGCAGCGGACAGGGCTATGGCTACACCTTC; CDR3aa: CASSGQGYGYTF
d_gene: NA; v_gene: TRBV6-6; abundance: NA; j_gene: TRBJ2-3; CDR3nt: TGTGCCAGCAGTTACTTACGCTCGGCAGATACGCAGTATTTT; CDR3aa: CASSYLRSADTQYF
d_gene: TRBD2; v_gene: TRBV4-1; abundance: NA; j_gene: TRBJ2-1; CDR3nt: TGCGCCAGCAGCCAGGGAAACCTAGCGGGGCGCTCCTACAATGAGCAGTTCTTC; CDR3aa: CASSQGNLAGRSYNEQFF
d_gene: TRBD1; v_gene: TRBV19; abundance: NA; j_gene: TRBJ2-7; CDR3nt: TGTGCCAGTACCAAAGGGACAGGGGTTTCCTACGAGCAGTACTTC; CDR3aa: CASTKGTGVSYEQYF